The 23 T cell receptor beta chains below were found in one sample sequenced in a study of T cell repertoires in cytomegalovirus infection. Their antigen targets remain unknown. MiXCR, run by TCRdb on the reads, gives a single entry per CDR3 protein. The sample has roughly 69,000 distinct CDR3 sequences, about 26% seen once; the top ten hold roughly 60%. The specimen comprised CD8+ T cells from cultured PBMCs, sampled from culture after CMV antigen stimulation. Receptors originate from a human donor in good health (CMV status not recorded). Some clones in this sample may be carry-over from other donors' samples.

The chain recombines TRBV7-6 with TRBJ2-7, with TRBD1 matching 9 bases. CDR1 is SGHVS and CDR2 is FNYEAQ in the germline V gene. CDR3 size: 16 residues. V lost 5 bases to trimming and J lost 2 bases; unmatched junction nucleotides: 10. The CDR3: CASSPQPGQGTYEQYF. CDR3 DNA: TGTGCCAGCAGCCCTCAGCCGGGACAGGGTACCTACGAGCAGTACTTC.

V and J are TRBV27 and TRBJ2-1; the match to TRBD2 covers 10 bases. The CDR3 is 17 residues long. V lost 5 bases to trimming and J lost 8 bases; unmatched junction nucleotides: 15. CDR1 is MNHEY, CDR2 SMNVEV, per germline (reference sequence). DNA of the CDR3: TGTGCCAGCAGTCCCCTCGGACTAGCGGCCGATTATGATGAGCAGTTCTTC. This sequence encodes CASSPLGLAADYDEQFF.

This clonotype was observed at least ten times. CDR3 protein: CASSYETGITYEQYF. The CDR3, as DNA: TGCGCCAGCAGCTACGAGACAGGGATTACCTACGAGCAGTACTTC. The V and J genes are TRBV4-3 and TRBJ2-7; 7 bases line up with TRBD1. The V and J ends lost 5 bases and 2 bases, in that order; junction bases with no gene match: 9. Germline V CDR1 and CDR2: LGHNA, YSLEER. This CDR3 contains 15 residues.

V and J are TRBV7-6 and TRBJ2-5; 9 nucleotides align to TRBD2. CDR1 and CDR2 (germline): SGHVS, FNYEAQ. V lost 1 base and J lost 3; bases outside the gene matches: 12. The CDR3 sequence is 18 residues long. As DNA, the CDR3 is TGTGCCAGCAGCTTAGGGGGACTAGCAAGAATGGAGGAAGAGACCCAGTACTTC. This sequence encodes CASSLGGLARMEEETQYF.

The CDR3 coding sequence is TGTGCCAGCAGCTTATATCGGACTCCCTCGGTCGGCTACAATGAGCAGTTCTTC. Encoded protein: CASSLYRTPSVGYNEQFF. V usage is TRBV7-8 and J usage is TRBJ2-1, with a weak D call TRBD2 (5 bases). The length of the CDR3 is 18 residues. Germline lookup yields CDR1 SGHVS and CDR2 FQNEAQ. Trimming took 2 bases from V and 3 from J, leaving 20 bases between them.

This clonotype was seen only a few times. The genes are TRBV7-8 and TRBJ2-2; either TRBD1 or TRBD2 may supply D (5 bases each). Germline values: CDR1 SGHVS, CDR2 FQNEAQ. The V gene lost 0 bases and the J gene lost 0 bases, with 17 bases spanning the gap. The CDR3 sequence is 19 residues long. The CDR3 reads CASSLALGELATNTGELFF. The CDR3 DNA reads TGTGCCAGCAGCTTAGCGCTAGGGGAGTTAGCGACGAACACCGGGGAGCTGTTTTTT.

This clonotype was counted at least ten times. The chain is built from TRBV14 and TRBJ2-2; maybe TRBD1 (6 bases). The length of the CDR3 is 18 residues. From germline, CDR1 is SGHDN and CDR2 FVKESK. Deletions cut 1 base from V and 6 bases from J, with 21 bases between. The CDR3 spells CASSQARPGQSWAGELFF. The DNA of the CDR3 is TGTGCCAGCAGCCAAGCGAGACCCGGACAGTCTTGGGCCGGGGAGCTGTTTTTT.

As to this clonotype: This sequence may be a read error, since a much larger clone differs from it by one base. This chain uses TRBV4-1 with TRBJ2-2; 8 bases align to TRBD1. Germline values: CDR1 MGHRA, CDR2 YSYEKL. There are 15 residues in the CDR3. The chain's CDR3 is CACSPGGGNTGELFF. The DNA of the CDR3 is TGCGCCTGCAGCCCAGGGGGCGGGAACACCGGGGAGCTGTTTTTT.

To note about this clonotype: This may stem from a read error, because a much larger clone lies one nucleotide away. The chain combines TRBV6-1 with TRBJ2-2, with 11 bases identical to TRBD2. Germline CDR1 and CDR2: MNHNS and SASEGT. Germline trimming cut 6 bases from V and 4 bases from J; bases unmatched to any gene: 4. The CDR3 consists of 15 residues. The CDR3 is CASSLAGGSTGELFF. The CDR3 region has the DNA TGTGCCAGCAGCTTAGCGGGAGGGAGCACCGGGGAGCTGTTTTTT.

The chain couples TRBV27 to TRBJ2-2, with D perhaps TRBD2 (5 bases). Germline lookup yields CDR1 MNHEY and CDR2 SMNVEV (reference sequence). The ends were cut back, 5 bases at V and 6 bases at J, with 16 bases in the middle. The CDR3 sequence is 15 residues long. CDR3 DNA sequence: TGTGCCAGCAGTAACTTCGTCTCTAGCTCCGGGGAGCTGTTTTTT. Residues: CASSNFVSSSGELFF.

This chain joins TRBV4-1 and TRBJ2-1; the D gene could be TRBD1 or TRBD2 (6 bases each). Trimming shortened V by 0 bases and J by 7 bases, and 16 bases separated the two germline ends. The CDR3 runs 16 residues. Per the germline V gene, CDR1 is MGHRA and CDR2 is YSYEKL. The chain's CDR3 is CASSQDLGGPMNEQFF. The CDR3, as DNA: TGCGCCAGCAGCCAAGATCTTGGGGGGCCTATGAATGAGCAGTTCTTC.

This chain joins TRBV29-1 and TRBJ1-2; TRBD1 matches 12 bases. This CDR3 comprises 13 residues. Germline CDR1 reads SQVTM; CDR2 reads ANQGSEA. V lost 7 bases to trimming and J lost 5 bases; unmatched junction nucleotides: 5. The CDR3 region is CSAPGQGAYGYTF. CDR3 in DNA: TGCAGCGCTCCGGGACAGGGGGCTTATGGCTACACCTTC.

The chain has TRBV25-1 and TRBJ2-2, with D tentatively TRBD1 (5 bases). Germline CDR1 MGHDK, CDR2 SYGVNS. The CDR3 is made up of 13 amino acids. V gave up 4 bases and J gave up 6 bases, with 9 bases separating them. CDR3 DNA sequence: TGTGCCAGCAGTGGCCTCAGGGCCGGGGAGCTGTTTTTT. It is translated as CASSGLRAGELFF.

This clonotype was recorded at least ten times. The chain recombines TRBV28 with TRBJ1-5; 9 bases fit TRBD1. Germline V CDR1 and CDR2: MDHEN, SYDVKM. After removal of 5 bases from V and 4 bases from J, the junction contained 6 bases not matched to a gene. The CDR3 runs 15 residues. Here the CDR3 reads CASSLYGQGNQPQHF. The CDR3 region has the DNA TGTGCCAGCAGTCTATACGGACAGGGGAATCAGCCCCAGCATTTT.

This clonotype was found a few times. J is TRBJ1-2 and V is TRBV6-1; no firm D call. CDR3 length: 17 amino acids. Trimming cost V 2 bases and J 0 bases, with 16 bases left between them. CDR1 is MNHNS, CDR2 SASEGT, per germline. The CDR3 sequence: CASSEKGPGSTNYGYTF. CDR3 nucleotide sequence: TGTGCCAGCAGTGAAAAGGGTCCAGGTTCCACTAACTATGGCTACACCTTC.

This clonotype was seen only a few times. The genes are TRBV7-9 and TRBJ1-2, with D perhaps TRBD1 (5 bases). CDR1 and CDR2 from the germline V gene are SEHNR and FQNEAQ (reference sequence). V was clipped by 10 bases and J by 6 bases, with 18 bases between them. The CDR3 runs to 13 residues. CDR3 loop: CAINPGGLHGYTF. In DNA, the CDR3 is TGTGCCATCAACCCGGGGGGACTCCATGGCTACACCTTC.

The chain joins TRBV20-1 to TRBJ2-1; 12 bases agree with TRBD2. The CDR3 is 15 residues long. The J segment lost 8 bases and the V segment lost 3 bases, leaving 8 bases of the junction unmatched. Germline V gene data show CDR1 as DFQATT and CDR2 as SNEGSKA (reference sequence). The CDR3 reads CSASRLAGGYDEQFF. CDR3 DNA sequence: TGCAGTGCTAGTAGGCTAGCGGGGGGGTACGATGAGCAGTTCTTC.

This clonotype was observed a few times. V usage is TRBV5-1 and J usage is TRBJ2-4, with D unresolved. The ends were cut back, 5 bases at V and 0 bases at J, with 12 bases in the middle. Germline lookup yields CDR1 SGHRS and CDR2 YFSETQ. This CDR3 has 15 amino acids. The CDR3 DNA follows: TGCGCCAGCAGTGCCTCGGTTCTAGCCAAAAACATTCAGTACTTC. Protein sequence: CASSASVLAKNIQYF.

This clonotype was recorded a few times. The gene calls are TRBV4-1 and TRBJ2-1, with 13 positions matching TRBD2. Germline values: CDR1 MGHRA, CDR2 YSYEKL. The junction had 3 bases not matched to a gene; V was cut back by 1 base and J by 9 bases. This CDR3 is built from 15 residues. The CDR3 bases are TGCGCCAGCAGCCAAGGGACTAGCGGGAGCGGTGAGCAGTTCTTC. Residues: CASSQGTSGSGEQFF.

The sample holds a few counts of this clonotype. This sequence joins TRBV12-3 or TRBV12-4 and TRBJ2-3; 8 bases line up with TRBD2. This CDR3 spans 15 amino acids. Trimming cost V 7 bases and J 4 bases; bases outside gene matches: 10. DNA for the CDR3: TGTGCCAGCACCCCCACTAGCGGAGTGGCAGATACGCAGTATTTT. As protein: CASTPTSGVADTQYF.

This clonotype was counted a few times. V is TRBV12-3 or TRBV12-4 and J is TRBJ1-5, with a possible D match to TRBD1 (6 bases). Deletions cut 3 bases from V and 15 bases from J, with 15 bases between. The CDR3 extends over 12 amino acids. The chain's CDR3 is CASSLAARDMHF. CDR3 bases: TGTGCCAGCAGTTTGGCCGCGAGGGACATGCATTTT.

This clonotype was counted only a few times. V usage is TRBV15 and J usage is TRBJ2-2, with 8 bases fitting TRBD1. V trimming: 5 bases; J trimming: 5 bases; junction bases outside the gene matches: 7. Per the germline V gene, CDR1 is LNHNV and CDR2 is YYDKDF (reference sequence). This CDR3 has 15 amino acids. In DNA form, the CDR3 reads TGTGCCACCAGCGAAGGGACAGGAGGTACCGGGGAGCTGTTTTTT. It encodes CATSEGTGGTGELFF.

Concerning this clonotype: This may arise from a read error, as a much more abundant clone is one base away. The chain employs TRBV6-6 and TRBJ2-1; maybe TRBD2 (6 bases). V lost 5 bases and J 11 bases, leaving 13 bases between the germline ends. This CDR3 is built from 12 residues. CDR1 is MNHNY and CDR2 is SVGAGI in the germline V gene (reference sequence). Here the CDR3 DNA reads TGTGCCAGCAGTAGATGGGGGGATCAGCAGTTCTTC. Amino acid sequence: CASSRWGDQQFF.